A single sample is the source of the 22 T cell receptor beta chains below, sequenced in a study of HIV-infected patients and healthy controls. TCRdb ran MiXCR on the 5' RACE reads and lists one entry per CDR3 protein. This sample has tens of thousands of distinct CDR3 sequences, with about 16% found just once. The material sequenced was CD4+ T cells from blood. The source of these receptors is a human donor in good health.

This clonotype has just a few counts. V usage is TRBV7-2 and J usage is TRBJ2-1; tentative D call: TRBD2 (6 bases). Germline V gene sequence: CDR1 SGHTA, CDR2 FQGNSA. The CDR3 runs to 14 residues. V lost 3 bases and J 7 bases, leaving 13 bases between the germline ends. The CDR3 region is CASSFGGGVNEQFF. The CDR3 region has the DNA TGTGCCAGCAGCTTTGGCGGAGGGGTTAATGAGCAGTTCTTC.

V is TRBV19 and J is TRBJ1-5; D call uncertain. Germline values: CDR1 LNHDA, CDR2 SQIVND (reference sequence). V gave up 0 bases and J gave up 3 bases, with 9 bases separating them. The CDR3 runs to 15 residues. The CDR3 nucleotides are TGTGCCAGTAGTATAGATTCAGGTCTCAATCAGCCCCAGCATTTT. Protein sequence: CASSIDSGLNQPQHF. The full variable domain, in which reference TRBV19 and TRBJ1-5 provide the parts outside the CDR3, is DGGITQSPKYLFRKEGQNVTLSCEQNLNHDAMYWYRQDPGQGLRLIYYSQIVNDFQKGDIAEGYSVSREKKESFPLTVTSAQKNPTAFYLCASSIDSGLNQPQHFGDGTRLSIL.

A few counts support this clonotype. The gene calls are TRBV6-5 and TRBJ2-2; D is unresolved. CDR3 size: 14 residues. Looked up from germline, CDR1 is MNHEY and CDR2 is SVGAGI. V was trimmed by 7 bases and J by 4 bases, leaving 13 bases between them. The CDR3 DNA sequence: TGTGCCAGCACCCAATCCTCCGTCACCGGGGAGCTGTTTTTT. Translation: CASTQSSVTGELFF.

As DNA, the CDR3 is TGTGCCAGCAGTTTATTAGGGACAGGGGAATACGGCTACACCTTC. Its protein product is CASSLLGTGEYGYTF. This rearrangement joins TRBV28 to TRBJ1-2, with 10 bases fitting TRBD1. This CDR3 is built from 15 residues. Looked up from germline, CDR1 is MDHEN and CDR2 is SYDVKM. V shed 1 base, J shed 8 bases, and the junction held 7 bases outside the gene matches.

A few counts support this clonotype. The V gene is TRBV19, the J gene TRBJ2-2; D remains ambiguous. This CDR3 spans 12 amino acids. Germline V CDR1 and CDR2: LNHDA, SQIVND (reference sequence). Between the trimmed V and J ends, which lost 7 bases and 6 bases, there was a span of 9 bases. The CDR3 spells CASTSRAGELFF. CDR3 coding DNA: TGTGCCAGTACTTCCCGGGCCGGGGAGCTGTTTTTT.

V gene TRBV7-3 combines with J gene TRBJ2-3; unclear D gene. CDR1 and CDR2 (germline): SGHTA, FQGTGA. Trimming cost V 5 bases and J 1 base, with 7 bases left between them. CDR3 length: 13 residues. CDR3 protein: CASSRTGTDTQYF. CDR3 sequence (DNA): TGTGCCAGCAGCCGGACCGGCACAGATACGCAGTATTTT.

The chain recombines TRBV7-9 with TRBJ1-4; a weak D match, TRBD1 (6 bases). In germline, CDR1 is SEHNR, CDR2 FQNEAQ (reference sequence). There are 16 residues in the CDR3. Between the trimmed V and J ends, which lost 3 bases and 4 bases, there was a span of 15 bases. The CDR3 loop reads CASSLGSGAHNEKLFF. Here the CDR3 DNA reads TGTGCCAGCAGCTTGGGATCAGGGGCCCATAATGAAAAACTGTTTTTT.

This rearrangement joins TRBV19 to TRBJ1-2; D unclear. Trimming left V 0 bases short and J 4 bases short, with 6 bases between. Germline V gene lookup returns CDR1 LNHDA and CDR2 SQIVND (reference sequence). The CDR3 covers 13 residues. The CDR3 sequence is CASSIDPSYGYTF. CDR3 sequence (DNA): TGTGCCAGTAGTATAGACCCTTCCTATGGCTACACCTTC. The whole variable domain, remainder taken from reference TRBV19 and TRBJ1-2, is DGGITQSPKYLFRKEGQNVTLSCEQNLNHDAMYWYRQDPGQGLRLIYYSQIVNDFQKGDIAEGYSVSREKKESFPLTVTSAQKNPTAFYLCASSIDPSYGYTFGSGTRLTVV.

The V call is TRBV6-6, the J call TRBJ2-5; TRBD2 might be the D (7 bases). Trimming cost V 6 bases and J 9 bases, with 20 bases left between them. Germline CDR1 is MNHNY and CDR2 is SVGAGI (reference sequence). The CDR3 has 14 amino acids. The CDR3 loop is CASRAGLGGAAQYF. The CDR3 DNA reads as TGTGCCAGCAGGGCTGGCCTGGGGGGGGCGGCCCAGTACTTC.

V and J are TRBV5-6 and TRBJ2-3; D not certain. Germline V gene lookup returns CDR1 SGHDT and CDR2 YYEEEE. V dropped 0 bases and J dropped 0 bases, with 11 bases sitting between them. The length of the CDR3 is 16 residues. CDR3 loop: CASSLGPSASTDTQYF. The CDR3 coding sequence is TGTGCCAGCAGCTTGGGCCCGTCCGCTAGCACAGATACGCAGTATTTT.

The chain recombines TRBV2 with TRBJ1-4; D perhaps matches TRBD1 (5 bases). Germline V gives CDR1 SNHLY, CDR2 FYNNEI. CDR3 length equals 14 residues. Trimming took off 4 bases at V and 8 bases at J, with 14 bases between the two ends. CDR3 residues: CASSAGQWGEKLFF. In DNA form, the CDR3 reads TGTGCCAGCAGTGCCGGCCAGTGGGGGGAAAAACTGTTTTTT.

The chain combines TRBV6-6 with TRBJ1-6; 7 nucleotides line up with TRBD1. V gave up 6 bases and J gave up 10 bases; unmatched junction bases: 9. The CDR3 spans 14 residues. Germline V gene lookup returns CDR1 MNHNY and CDR2 SVGAGI (reference sequence). The CDR3 nucleotides are TGTGCCAGCAGGCGGGACAGCCTCAGCTCACCCCTCCACTTT. Amino acids: CASRRDSLSSPLHF.

The table lists this clonotype with a few counts. The gene calls are TRBV12-3 or TRBV12-4 and TRBJ2-3; weak D call: TRBD2 (5 bases). The CDR3 runs to 16 residues. With 1 base removed from V and 9 bases from J, the gap between germline ends came to 20 bases. This chain's CDR3 is CASSLDGKVAPGTQYF. In nucleotides, the CDR3 is TGTGCCAGCAGTTTAGATGGGAAAGTCGCGCCGGGGACGCAGTATTTT.

This clonotype was seen more than once but under ten times. The V and J genes are TRBV2 and TRBJ2-3, with 7 bases fitting TRBD2. The V gene's germline CDR1 is SNHLY and CDR2 FYNNEI. This CDR3 is built from 17 residues. The trim removed 2 bases at V and 0 bases at J, leaving 8 bases unmatched. The CDR3 spells CASSESLLATSTDTQYF. The CDR3 DNA is TGTGCCAGCAGTGAATCCCTACTAGCGACTAGCACAGATACGCAGTATTTT. Looking up the rest from reference TRBV2 and TRBJ2-3 gives the full variable domain: EPEVTQTPSHQVTQMGQEVILRCVPISNHLYFYWYRQILGQKVEFLVSFYNNEISEKSEIFDDQFSVERPDGSNFTLKIRSTKLEDSAMYFCASSESLLATSTDTQYFGPGTRLTVL.

This clonotype was recorded many times. This sequence joins TRBV29-1 and TRBJ2-1; 9 bases are a match to TRBD2. V dropped 3 bases and J dropped 9; count of bases not matched to a gene: 12. The germline V gene has CDR1 SQVTM and CDR2 ANQGSEA. This CDR3 has 15 amino acids. The CDR3 coding sequence is TGCAGCGTTGATATCCCCCTAGCGGGGACTATTGAGCAGTTCTTC. This encodes CSVDIPLAGTIEQFF.

This clonotype was seen only a few times. The chain links TRBV29-1 to TRBJ1-2, with D possibly being TRBD1 (5 bases). Germline V gene lookup returns CDR1 SQVTM and CDR2 ANQGSEA. Trimming stripped 3 bases from V and 6 bases from J, with 14 bases between. The CDR3 totals 13 residues. The chain's CDR3 is CSVDERGLDGYTF. CDR3 in DNA: TGCAGCGTTGATGAGAGGGGACTAGATGGCTACACCTTC.

A few counts support this clonotype. The rearrangement joins TRBV18 to TRBJ1-1; D unclear. Trimming took off 3 bases at V and 6 bases at J, with 11 bases between the two ends. Germline V gene sequence: CDR1 KGHSH, CDR2 LQKENI. There are 13 residues in the CDR3. CDR3 amino acids: CASSPGRNSEAFF. CDR3 nucleotides: TGTGCCAGCTCACCGGGAAGGAATTCTGAAGCTTTCTTT.

V is TRBV18 and J is TRBJ1-4; TRBD1 agrees at 10 bases. Germline V gene data show CDR1 as KGHSH and CDR2 as LQKENI. J lost 5 bases, V lost 4 bases, and 13 bases had no gene match. This CDR3 spans 18 amino acids. CDR3 loop: CASSHKIGTGAPNEKLFF. The CDR3, as DNA: TGTGCCAGCTCACACAAGATCGGGACAGGGGCCCCAAATGAAAAACTGTTTTTT.

The chain has TRBV5-4 and TRBJ2-3; D gene ambiguous. Germline V gene sequence: CDR1 SGHNT, CDR2 YYREEE (reference sequence). This CDR3 is 13 amino acids long. V was trimmed by 0 bases and J by 4 bases, leaving 6 bases between them. The CDR3 DNA follows: TGTGCCAGCAGCTTGGCAAGCGCAGATACGCAGTATTTT. This sequence encodes CASSLASADTQYF.

J is TRBJ2-5 and V is TRBV7-6; 10 bases are a match to TRBD2. The V segment lost 0 bases and the J segment 4 bases; nucleotides outside the gene matches: 14. Germline V gives CDR1 SGHVS, CDR2 FNYEAQ. This CDR3 contains 19 residues. CDR3 protein: CASSLARLLAGRRGETQYF. The CDR3 DNA reads as TGTGCCAGCAGCTTAGCGAGACTACTAGCGGGGCGGAGGGGAGAGACCCAGTACTTC.

A few counts support this clonotype. The V gene is TRBV7-2, the J gene TRBJ1-2, with D possibly being TRBD1 (5 bases). V lost 4 bases to trimming and J lost 6 bases, with 15 bases between them. Germline values: CDR1 SGHTA, CDR2 FQGNSA. The CDR3 is 14 amino acids. This chain's CDR3 is CASSSRDGGDGYTF. The DNA of the CDR3 is TGTGCCAGCAGCTCGCGTGATGGGGGAGATGGCTACACCTTC.

This clonotype turned up a few times. This chain links TRBV2 with TRBJ2-4; no reliable D call. The CDR3 length is 10 residues. Germline loops: CDR1 SNHLY, CDR2 FYNNEI. With 5 bases removed from V and 5 bases from J, the gap between germline ends came to 1 base. CDR3 nucleotide sequence: TGTGCCAGCAGTCAAAACATTCAGTACTTC. Translating it yields CASSQNIQYF.